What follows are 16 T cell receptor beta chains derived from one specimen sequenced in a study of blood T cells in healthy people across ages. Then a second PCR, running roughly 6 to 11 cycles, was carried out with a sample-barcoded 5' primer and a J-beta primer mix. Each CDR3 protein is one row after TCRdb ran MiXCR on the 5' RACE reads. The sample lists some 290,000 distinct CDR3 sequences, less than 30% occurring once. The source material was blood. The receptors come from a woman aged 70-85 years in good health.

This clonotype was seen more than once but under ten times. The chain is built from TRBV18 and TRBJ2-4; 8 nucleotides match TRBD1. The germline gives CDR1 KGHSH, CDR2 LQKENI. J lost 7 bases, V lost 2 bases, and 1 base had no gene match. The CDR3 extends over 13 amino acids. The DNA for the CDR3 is TGTGCCAGCTCACCATACAGGGGGAACATTCAGTACTTC. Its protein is CASSPYRGNIQYF.

The CDR3 DNA is TGTGCCAGCAGTAATAGCAATCAGCCCCAGCATTTT. Its protein product is CASSNSNQPQHF. The chain recombines TRBV12-3 or TRBV12-4 with TRBJ1-5; unclear D gene. The CDR3 is 12 residues long. V lost 5 bases, J lost 0 bases, and 2 bases lay in between.

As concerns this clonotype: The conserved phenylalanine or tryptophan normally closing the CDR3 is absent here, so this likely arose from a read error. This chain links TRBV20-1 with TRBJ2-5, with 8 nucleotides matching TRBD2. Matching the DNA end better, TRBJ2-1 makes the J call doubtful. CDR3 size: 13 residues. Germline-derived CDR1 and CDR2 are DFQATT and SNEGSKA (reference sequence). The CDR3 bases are TGCAGTGCTAGCGGGAGGGCCATGAATGAGCAGTTCCTC. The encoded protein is CSASGRAMNEQFL.

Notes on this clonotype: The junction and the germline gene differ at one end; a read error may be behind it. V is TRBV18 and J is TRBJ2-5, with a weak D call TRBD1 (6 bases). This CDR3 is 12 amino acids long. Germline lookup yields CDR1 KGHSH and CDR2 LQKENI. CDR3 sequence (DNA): TGTGCCAGCTCAACCACTTGCAGGGGATGTTGCTTC. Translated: CASSTTCRGCCF. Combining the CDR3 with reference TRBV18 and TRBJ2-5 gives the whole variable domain NAGVMQNPRHLVRRRGQEARLRCSPMKGHSHVYWYRQLPEEGLKFMVYLQKENIIDESGMPKERFSAEFPKEGPSILRIQQVVRGDSAAYFCASSTTCRGCCFGPGTRLLVL.

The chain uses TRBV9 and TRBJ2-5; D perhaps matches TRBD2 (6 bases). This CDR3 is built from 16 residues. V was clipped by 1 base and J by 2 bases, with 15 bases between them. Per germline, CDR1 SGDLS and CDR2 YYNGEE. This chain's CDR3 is CASSVRISEGQETQYF. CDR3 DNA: TGTGCCAGCAGCGTACGTATCTCGGAGGGGCAAGAGACCCAGTACTTC.

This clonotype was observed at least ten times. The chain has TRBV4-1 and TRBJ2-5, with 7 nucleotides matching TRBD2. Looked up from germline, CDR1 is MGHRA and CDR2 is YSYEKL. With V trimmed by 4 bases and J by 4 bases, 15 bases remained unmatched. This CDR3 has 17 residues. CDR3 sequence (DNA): TGCGCCAGCAGCCCCCTTTATCAGCGGGAAAGCGGAGAGACCCAGTACTTC. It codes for CASSPLYQRESGETQYF.

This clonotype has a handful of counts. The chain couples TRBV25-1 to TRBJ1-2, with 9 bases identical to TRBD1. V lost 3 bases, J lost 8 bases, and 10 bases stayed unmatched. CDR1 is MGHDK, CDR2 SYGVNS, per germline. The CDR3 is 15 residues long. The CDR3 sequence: CASSDRGTGYYGYTF. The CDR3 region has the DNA TGTGCCAGCAGTGACCGCGGGACAGGGTATTACGGCTACACCTTC.

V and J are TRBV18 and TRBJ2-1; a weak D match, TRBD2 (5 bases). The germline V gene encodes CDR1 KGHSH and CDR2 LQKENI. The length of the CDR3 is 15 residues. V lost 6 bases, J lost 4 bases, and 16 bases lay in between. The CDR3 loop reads CASSQLVATYNEQFF. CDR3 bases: TGTGCCAGCTCCCAACTAGTGGCGACATACAATGAGCAGTTCTTC.

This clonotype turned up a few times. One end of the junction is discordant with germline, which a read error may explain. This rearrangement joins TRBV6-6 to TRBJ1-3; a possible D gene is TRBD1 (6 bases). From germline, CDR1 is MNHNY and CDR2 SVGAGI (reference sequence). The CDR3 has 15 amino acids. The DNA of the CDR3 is TGTGCCAGCAGTTACACCGGAGAGGGGGGAAACGCCATATATTTT. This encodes CASSYTGEGGNAIYF.

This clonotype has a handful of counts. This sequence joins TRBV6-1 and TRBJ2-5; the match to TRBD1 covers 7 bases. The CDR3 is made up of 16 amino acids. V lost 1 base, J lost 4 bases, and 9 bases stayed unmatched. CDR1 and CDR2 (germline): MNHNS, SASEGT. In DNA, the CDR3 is TGTGCCAGCAGTGAAGTAAAGGGGGCAAGACGAGAGACCCAGTACTTC. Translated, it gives CASSEVKGARRETQYF.

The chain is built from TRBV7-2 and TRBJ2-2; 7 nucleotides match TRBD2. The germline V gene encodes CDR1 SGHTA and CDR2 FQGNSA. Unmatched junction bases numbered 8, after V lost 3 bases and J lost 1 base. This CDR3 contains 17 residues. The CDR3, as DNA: TGTGCCAGCAGCTTCCCCTCTGGCGGGAGGAACACCGGGGAGCTGTTTTTT. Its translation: CASSFPSGGRNTGELFF.

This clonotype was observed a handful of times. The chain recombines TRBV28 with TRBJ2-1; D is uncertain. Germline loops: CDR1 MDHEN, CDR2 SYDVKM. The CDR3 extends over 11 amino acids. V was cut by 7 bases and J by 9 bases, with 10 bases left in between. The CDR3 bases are TGTGCCAGCAAGATAGGCGTTGAGCAGTTCTTC. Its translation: CASKIGVEQFF.

The CDR3 DNA reads as TGCAGTGCTAGAGATTTTCGGGGGTATGAGCAGTTCTTC. It encodes CSARDFRGYEQFF. This rearrangement joins TRBV20-1 to TRBJ2-1; the D gene is possibly TRBD2 (6 bases). Between the trimmed V and J ends, which lost 0 bases and 8 bases, there was a span of 11 bases. The CDR3 is made up of 13 amino acids. Germline assignment: CDR1 DFQATT and CDR2 SNEGSKA (reference sequence).

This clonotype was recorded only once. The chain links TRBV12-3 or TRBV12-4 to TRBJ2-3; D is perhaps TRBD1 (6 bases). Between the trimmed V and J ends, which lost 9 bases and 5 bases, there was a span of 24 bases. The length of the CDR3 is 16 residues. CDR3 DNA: TGTGCCAGTACCCAAACAGCAACACAGGGACAAGATACGCAGTATTTT. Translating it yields CASTQTATQGQDTQYF.

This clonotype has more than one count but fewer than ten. For the CDR3, the DNA is TGTGCCAGCAGCTTCGGCGACGGCCGGAACACAGATACGCAGTATTTT. This translates into CASSFGDGRNTDTQYF. This chain joins TRBV11-1 and TRBJ2-3, with D unresolved. Trimming shortened V by 3 bases and J by 2 bases, and 15 bases separated the two germline ends. Germline-derived CDR1 and CDR2 are SGHAT and FQDESV (reference sequence). This CDR3 is 16 amino acids long.

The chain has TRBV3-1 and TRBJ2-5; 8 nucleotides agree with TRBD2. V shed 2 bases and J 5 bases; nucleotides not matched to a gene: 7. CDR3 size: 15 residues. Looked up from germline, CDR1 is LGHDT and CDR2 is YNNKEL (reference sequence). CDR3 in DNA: TGTGCCAGCAGCCAATCCCGGGGGGGTCGCGAGACCCAGTACTTC. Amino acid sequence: CASSQSRGGRETQYF.